This TCR beta chain was recovered during a study of blood T cell repertoires in COVID-19. Study overall: Acute and convalescent COVID-19 specimens originated in the United States, Italy and Spain. T cells, B-cell-depleted T cells, or PBMCs supplied cDNA or gDNA.

Between the trimmed V and J ends, which lost 4 bases and 8 bases, there was a span of 14 bases. The CDR3 is 13 amino acids. Per the germline V gene, CDR1 is MNHEY and CDR2 is SMNVEV (reference sequence). Using immunoSEQ multiplex PCR, the repertoire was profiled, and TCRdb retains in-frame clones only, with some absent. The sample consists of about 140,000 clones, more than 65% of them appearing once. Sequencing was done on a sample of peripheral blood. This TCR was recovered from a woman aged 55 to 70 with acute or convalescent COVID-19. The rearrangement uses TRBV27 and TRBJ1-2; D remains unclear. The CDR3 loop is CASSSSGVGGYTF. The CDR3 DNA reads TGTGCCAGCAGTTCATCCGGGGTGGGGGGCTACACCTTC.